A single sample gave rise to the 31 T cell receptor beta chains below, sequenced in a study of blood T cells in healthy people across ages. Sample-barcoded 5' priming and a J-beta primer mix drove a second PCR of about 7 to 12 cycles. TCRdb re-analysed the 5' RACE reads in MiXCR, keeping a single row per CDR3 protein. The repertoire holds about 670,000 distinct CDR3 sequences, with around 41% as singletons. The specimen sequenced was blood. The receptor set was obtained from a man older than 75 in good health.

The chain has TRBV7-2 and TRBJ2-5; TRBD1 matches at 7 bases. The CDR3 runs 15 residues. V trimming: 4 bases; J trimming: 5 bases; junction bases outside the gene matches: 10. Germline V lookup: CDR1 SGHTA, CDR2 FQGNSA. CDR3 region: CASSYRDSLRETQYF. CDR3 DNA sequence: TGTGCCAGCAGCTATAGGGACAGCCTCCGGGAGACCCAGTACTTC.

The chain uses TRBV20-1 and TRBJ2-7; D could derive from TRBD1 or TRBD2 (5 bases each). The CDR3 covers 14 residues. Germline assignment: CDR1 DFQATT and CDR2 SNEGSKA (reference sequence). The ends were cut back, 3 bases at V and 5 bases at J, with 17 bases in the middle. The CDR3 reads CSASRVGGTDEQYF. The DNA for the CDR3 is TGCAGTGCTAGCAGGGTAGGAGGTACGGACGAGCAGTACTTC.

This chain links TRBV29-1 with TRBJ2-3, with unresolved D. The germline CDR1 and CDR2 sequences are SQVTM and ANQGSEA. The CDR3 has 11 residues. The V end lost 8 bases, the J end lost 2 bases, and 8 bases lay between the germline ends. CDR3 coding DNA: TGCAGCTTCTTTAACACAGATACGCAGTATTTT. Translating gives CSFFNTDTQYF.

At least ten counts were recorded for this clonotype. The J gene is TRBJ1-2, the V gene TRBV2, with D perhaps matching TRBD1 (5 bases). Looked up from germline, CDR1 is SNHLY and CDR2 is FYNNEI. This CDR3 has 13 amino acids. Between the trimmed V and J ends, which lost 7 bases and 2 bases, there was a span of 11 bases. The CDR3 DNA reads TGTGCCAGCATCCCGACAGAGAACTATGGCTACACCTTC. This sequence encodes CASIPTENYGYTF.

The chain employs TRBV24-1 and TRBJ2-7; 9 bases align to TRBD1. Trimming took 5 bases from V and 2 from J; bases not matched to a gene: 15. This CDR3 comprises 18 residues. Per germline, CDR1 KGHDR and CDR2 SFDVKD. For the CDR3, the DNA is TGTGCCACCAGTGTTGGACAGGGGACCGCCAATCGCACCTACGAGCAGTACTTC. Translation: CATSVGQGTANRTYEQYF.

The chain has TRBV5-8 and TRBJ2-5, with 12 bases that match TRBD2. The DNA end favors TRBJ2-7, so the J call may be wrong. The germline CDR1 and CDR2 sequences are SGHTS and YDEGEE. The CDR3 length is 17 residues. CDR3 sequence (DNA): TGTGCCAGCAGCTCAGGGACTAGCGGGCTCAATCTACGCGAGCAGTACTTC. This gives the protein CASSSGTSGLNLREQYF.

CDR3 region: CSASGTGVFQPQHF. The CDR3 DNA reads as TGCAGTGCATCCGGGACAGGGGTGTTTCAGCCCCAGCATTTT. This chain connects TRBV20-1 to TRBJ1-5, with TRBD1 matching over 10 bases. V shed 6 bases and J 6 bases; nucleotides not matched to a gene: 8. Germline V gene data show CDR1 as DFQATT and CDR2 as SNEGSKA (reference sequence). The CDR3 extends over 14 amino acids.

This clonotype was detected a few times. This chain connects TRBV20-1 to TRBJ2-3, with 9 bases fitting TRBD1. From germline, CDR1 is DFQATT and CDR2 SNEGSKA (reference sequence). V shed 0 bases and J 6 bases; nucleotides not matched to a gene: 13. CDR3 length: 17 amino acids. CDR3 loop: CSAREPGQGIIRDTQYF. The CDR3 DNA sequence: TGCAGTGCTAGAGAACCGGGACAGGGTATTATACGGGATACGCAGTATTTT.

Only a few counts were recorded for this clonotype. J is TRBJ2-4 and V is TRBV27; TRBD1 agrees at 7 bases. TRBJ2-7 matches the DNA end more closely, so the J call is doubtful. This CDR3 has 13 residues. Looked up from germline, CDR1 is MNHEY and CDR2 is SMNVEV (reference sequence). CDR3 in amino acids: CASSGQTSYEQYF. In nucleotides, the CDR3 is TGTGCCAGCTCGGGACAGACTTCCTACGAGCAGTACTTC.

This clonotype was observed at least ten times. This chain links TRBV14 with TRBJ2-3; D possibly matches TRBD1 or TRBD2 (5 bases each). Per the germline V gene, CDR1 is SGHDN and CDR2 is FVKESK. Trimming took 0 bases from V and 6 from J, leaving 16 bases between them. The CDR3 has 16 amino acids. The CDR3 spells CASSQDRGVRADTQYF. CDR3 DNA: TGTGCCAGCAGCCAAGATAGAGGGGTCAGGGCCGATACGCAGTATTTT.

V gene TRBV14 combines with J gene TRBJ2-5, with D possibly being TRBD2 (6 bases). V was cut by 4 bases and J by 2 bases, with 11 bases left in between. Looked up from germline, CDR1 is SGHDN and CDR2 is FVKESK. The CDR3 is made up of 14 amino acids. In DNA form, the CDR3 reads TGTGCCAGCAGCCCCCGGGACTGGCAAGAGACCCAGTACTTC. This sequence encodes CASSPRDWQETQYF.

Worth noting for this clonotype: A much larger clone sits a single nucleotide away, making a read error possible. V and J are TRBV4-3 and TRBJ1-1; 8 bases align to TRBD1. Trimming removed 4 bases from V and 5 bases from J; junction bases left unmatched: 9. Per the germline V gene, CDR1 is LGHNA and CDR2 is YSLEER. The CDR3 has 15 residues. CDR3: CASSLMQGASTEAFF. The CDR3 nucleotides are TGCGCCAGCAGCCTAATGCAGGGGGCGAGTACTGAAGCTTTCTTT.

This clonotype was observed many times. This sequence joins TRBV20-1 and TRBJ2-7, with D unclear. Germline V gives CDR1 DFQATT, CDR2 SNEGSKA (reference sequence). V shed 1 base and J shed 7 bases, with 20 bases lying between them. CDR3 length: 15 residues. The CDR3, as DNA: TGCAGTGCTAGAGGGAGTCAAGCCGGCCTCCCGGAGCAGTACTTC. Amino acids: CSARGSQAGLPEQYF.

This rearrangement joins TRBV27 to TRBJ2-1; a weak D match, TRBD2 (6 bases). V lost 6 bases and J 6 bases, leaving 18 bases between the germline ends. The CDR3 loop spans 15 amino acids. The germline CDR1 and CDR2 sequences are MNHEY and SMNVEV (reference sequence). The CDR3 here is CASSYGGDGRNEQFF. The CDR3 nucleotides are TGTGCCAGCAGCTACGGGGGAGATGGTCGCAATGAGCAGTTCTTC.

The chain combines TRBV7-2 with TRBJ1-1; weak D call: TRBD1 (6 bases). There are 14 residues in the CDR3. Germline V gene lookup returns CDR1 SGHTA and CDR2 FQGNSA. Trimming shortened V by 5 bases and J by 9 bases, and 19 bases separated the two germline ends. CDR3 DNA: TGTGCCAGCAGCCCGAGGGCCGGGGGCGGGAAAGCTTTCTTT. It translates to CASSPRAGGGKAFF.

The table lists this clonotype with a few counts. The rearrangement joins TRBV7-9 to TRBJ2-1, with TRBD1 as a possible D gene (6 bases). CDR1 is SEHNR and CDR2 is FQNEAQ in the germline V gene (reference sequence). The length of the CDR3 is 17 residues. With 2 bases removed from V and 4 bases from J, the gap between germline ends came to 18 bases. This chain's CDR3 is CASSLSSGTFFYNEQFF. The CDR3 DNA follows: TGTGCCAGCAGCTTAAGCTCCGGGACATTTTTTTACAATGAGCAGTTCTTC.

This clonotype was observed a handful of times. V gene TRBV5-6 combines with J gene TRBJ2-7, with D perhaps matching TRBD1 or TRBD2 (5 bases each). Matching the DNA end better, TRBJ2-5 makes the J call doubtful. The CDR3 spans 13 residues. The germline V gene encodes CDR1 SGHDT and CDR2 YYEEEE. The CDR3 loop reads CASKRGVAETQYF. The DNA for the CDR3 is TGTGCCAGCAAAAGGGGAGTAGCCGAGACCCAGTACTTC.

This clonotype was detected many times. The chain has TRBV7-2 and TRBJ2-7, with 13 bases that match TRBD2. This CDR3 spans 15 amino acids. Germline V gene data show CDR1 as SGHTA and CDR2 as FQGNSA. Trimming cost V 4 bases and J 2 bases; bases outside gene matches: 2. CDR3 sequence (DNA): TGTGCCAGCAGCTCACTAGCGGGAGGGCCCTACGAGCAGTACTTC. Its translation: CASSSLAGGPYEQYF. Based on the CDR3 plus reference TRBV7-2 and TRBJ2-7, the full variable domain is GAGVSQSPSNKVTEKGKDVELRCDPISGHTALYWYRQSLGQGLEFLIYFQGNSAPDKSGLPSDRFSAERTGGSVSTLTIQRTQQEDSAVYLCASSSLAGGPYEQYFGPGTRLTVT.

The genes are TRBV20-1 and TRBJ2-3; 13 bases are a match to TRBD2. Looked up from germline, CDR1 is DFQATT and CDR2 is SNEGSKA (reference sequence). This CDR3 region has 17 residues. J was trimmed by 0 bases and V by 6 bases; bases with no gene match: 9. The CDR3 nucleotides read TGCAGTGCAGGCATAGGGACTAGCGGGGATAGCACAGATACGCAGTATTTT. Translation: CSAGIGTSGDSTDTQYF.

V is TRBV4-3 and J is TRBJ2-6; TRBD1 matches at 8 bases. The junction had 7 bases not matched to a gene; V was cut back by 0 bases and J by 0 bases. There are 19 residues in the CDR3. CDR1 LGHNA and CDR2 YSLEER come from the germline V gene. CDR3 DNA: TGCGCCAGCAGCCAAGATCCCCAGGGGGCTGCCTCTGGGGCCAACGTCCTGACTTTC. It is translated as CASSQDPQGAASGANVLTF.

This chain uses TRBV4-3 with TRBJ2-3, with D hard to call. Trimming took 0 bases from V and 2 from J, leaving 15 bases between them. The CDR3 runs to 17 residues. Germline values: CDR1 LGHNA, CDR2 YSLEER. CDR3 sequence (DNA): TGCGCCAGCAGCCAAGATCCCAAGCAGGTATACACAGATACGCAGTATTTT. This sequence encodes CASSQDPKQVYTDTQYF.

This clonotype was seen more than once but under ten times. This chain joins TRBV3-1 and TRBJ2-5; weak D call: TRBD2 (7 bases). Looked up from germline, CDR1 is LGHDT and CDR2 is YNNKEL (reference sequence). The CDR3 is 15 amino acids. With 7 bases removed from V and 3 bases from J, the gap between germline ends came to 18 bases. The CDR3 sequence: CASNLRGGAEETQYF. Here the CDR3 DNA reads TGTGCCAGCAACCTTAGGGGGGGGGCCGAAGAGACCCAGTACTTC.

This clonotype appeared a single time. V gene TRBV11-3 combines with J gene TRBJ2-2, with no clear D. CDR1 is SGHNT and CDR2 is YENEEA in the germline V gene. The CDR3 is 13 amino acids. V lost 1 base, J lost 7 bases, and 7 bases lay in between. The CDR3: CASSLGPSGELFF. The CDR3 DNA reads TGTGCCAGCAGCTTAGGCCCCAGCGGGGAGCTGTTTTTT.

The chain employs TRBV14 and TRBJ2-7; 8 nucleotides agree with TRBD1. The V and J ends lost 4 bases and 4 bases, in that order; junction bases with no gene match: 9. This CDR3 spans 15 amino acids. From germline, CDR1 is SGHDN and CDR2 FVKESK. The DNA of the CDR3 is TGTGCCAGCAGCCCCCTCGGACAGGGCAGGTACGAGCAGTACTTC. Translation gives CASSPLGQGRYEQYF.

This clonotype was counted between two and nine times. The V and J genes are TRBV29-1 and TRBJ2-5, with 9 bases that match TRBD2. Germline CDR1 reads SQVTM; CDR2 reads ANQGSEA. V lost 0 bases to trimming and J lost 5 bases; unmatched junction nucleotides: 13. The CDR3 runs 17 residues. CDR3 sequence (DNA): TGCAGCGTTGAAGATCTGGCGGGAGGGCCGGGACGGGAGACCCAGTACTTC. Translating gives CSVEDLAGGPGRETQYF. Based on the CDR3 plus reference TRBV29-1 and TRBJ2-5, the full variable domain is SAVISQKPSRDICQRGTSLTIQCQVDSQVTMMFWYRQQPGQSLTLIATANQGSEATYESGFVIDKFPISRPNLTFSTLTVSNMSPEDSSIYLCSVEDLAGGPGRETQYFGPGTRLLVL.

The chain is built from TRBV4-2 and TRBJ1-2; 12 nucleotides line up with TRBD1. The CDR3 has 18 residues. The germline CDR1 and CDR2 sequences are LGHNA and YNFKEQ. With V trimmed by 3 bases and J by 3 bases, 11 bases remained unmatched. CDR3 in amino acids: CASSQGQGAQGTDYGYTF. The DNA of the CDR3 is TGTGCCAGCAGCCAGGGACAGGGGGCGCAAGGGACGGACTATGGCTACACCTTC.

This chain joins TRBV28 and TRBJ1-2; no clear D gene. CDR3 length: 14 residues. V lost 3 bases, J lost 1 base, and 9 bases lay in between. Germline V gene sequence: CDR1 MDHEN, CDR2 SYDVKM. CDR3 amino acids: CASSLSKLNYGYTF. DNA for the CDR3: TGTGCCAGCAGTTTGTCTAAGCTTAACTATGGCTACACCTTC.

A few counts support this clonotype. The chain uses TRBV7-2 and TRBJ2-6; D remains ambiguous. Deletions cut 5 bases from V and 3 bases from J, with 14 bases between. The germline V gene encodes CDR1 SGHTA and CDR2 FQGNSA. The CDR3 length is 16 residues. DNA for the CDR3: TGTGCCAGCAGCCCACCTGCCTTCTTTGGGGCCAACGTCCTGACTTTC. Its translation: CASSPPAFFGANVLTF.

This clonotype was found a few times. The chain uses TRBV28 and TRBJ2-3; D is unresolved. This CDR3 has 12 amino acids. V gave up 10 bases and J gave up 0 bases, with 8 bases separating them. Per the germline V gene, CDR1 is MDHEN and CDR2 is SYDVKM. CDR3 sequence (DNA): TGTGCCACCGAGACTAGCACAGATACGCAGTATTTT. Translated, it gives CATETSTDTQYF.

This clonotype was picked up a small number of times. This rearrangement joins TRBV7-9 to TRBJ1-2; D gene unclear. The CDR3 sequence is 13 residues long. CDR1 is SEHNR, CDR2 FQNEAQ, per germline (reference sequence). Trimming removed 3 bases at V and 7 bases at J, with 12 bases between. CDR3 sequence reads: CASSLAGSPGYTF. The CDR3 DNA reads TGTGCCAGCAGCTTGGCGGGCTCCCCTGGCTACACCTTC.

The genes are TRBV7-2 and TRBJ2-1; 8 positions agree with TRBD2. The J call may be faulty, since TRBJ2-7 better matches the DNA end. Looked up from germline, CDR1 is SGHTA and CDR2 is FQGNSA. The CDR3 runs to 15 residues. The DNA of the CDR3 is TGTGCCAGCAGCAAAAGCGGGAGCCCCTACAATGAGCAGTACTTC. Its translation: CASSKSGSPYNEQYF.